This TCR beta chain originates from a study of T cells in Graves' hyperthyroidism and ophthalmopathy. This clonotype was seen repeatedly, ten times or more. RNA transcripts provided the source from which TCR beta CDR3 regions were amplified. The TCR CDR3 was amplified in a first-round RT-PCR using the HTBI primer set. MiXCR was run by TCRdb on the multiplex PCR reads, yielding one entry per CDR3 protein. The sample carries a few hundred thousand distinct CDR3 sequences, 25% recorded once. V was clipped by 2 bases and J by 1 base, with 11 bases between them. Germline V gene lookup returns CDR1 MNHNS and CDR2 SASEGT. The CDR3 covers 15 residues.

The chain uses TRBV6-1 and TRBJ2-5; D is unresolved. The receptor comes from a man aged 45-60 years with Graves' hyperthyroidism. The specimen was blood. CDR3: CASSERLGSQETQYF. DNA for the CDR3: TGTGCCAGCAGTGAACGGTTAGGGTCCCAAGAGACCCAGTACTTC.